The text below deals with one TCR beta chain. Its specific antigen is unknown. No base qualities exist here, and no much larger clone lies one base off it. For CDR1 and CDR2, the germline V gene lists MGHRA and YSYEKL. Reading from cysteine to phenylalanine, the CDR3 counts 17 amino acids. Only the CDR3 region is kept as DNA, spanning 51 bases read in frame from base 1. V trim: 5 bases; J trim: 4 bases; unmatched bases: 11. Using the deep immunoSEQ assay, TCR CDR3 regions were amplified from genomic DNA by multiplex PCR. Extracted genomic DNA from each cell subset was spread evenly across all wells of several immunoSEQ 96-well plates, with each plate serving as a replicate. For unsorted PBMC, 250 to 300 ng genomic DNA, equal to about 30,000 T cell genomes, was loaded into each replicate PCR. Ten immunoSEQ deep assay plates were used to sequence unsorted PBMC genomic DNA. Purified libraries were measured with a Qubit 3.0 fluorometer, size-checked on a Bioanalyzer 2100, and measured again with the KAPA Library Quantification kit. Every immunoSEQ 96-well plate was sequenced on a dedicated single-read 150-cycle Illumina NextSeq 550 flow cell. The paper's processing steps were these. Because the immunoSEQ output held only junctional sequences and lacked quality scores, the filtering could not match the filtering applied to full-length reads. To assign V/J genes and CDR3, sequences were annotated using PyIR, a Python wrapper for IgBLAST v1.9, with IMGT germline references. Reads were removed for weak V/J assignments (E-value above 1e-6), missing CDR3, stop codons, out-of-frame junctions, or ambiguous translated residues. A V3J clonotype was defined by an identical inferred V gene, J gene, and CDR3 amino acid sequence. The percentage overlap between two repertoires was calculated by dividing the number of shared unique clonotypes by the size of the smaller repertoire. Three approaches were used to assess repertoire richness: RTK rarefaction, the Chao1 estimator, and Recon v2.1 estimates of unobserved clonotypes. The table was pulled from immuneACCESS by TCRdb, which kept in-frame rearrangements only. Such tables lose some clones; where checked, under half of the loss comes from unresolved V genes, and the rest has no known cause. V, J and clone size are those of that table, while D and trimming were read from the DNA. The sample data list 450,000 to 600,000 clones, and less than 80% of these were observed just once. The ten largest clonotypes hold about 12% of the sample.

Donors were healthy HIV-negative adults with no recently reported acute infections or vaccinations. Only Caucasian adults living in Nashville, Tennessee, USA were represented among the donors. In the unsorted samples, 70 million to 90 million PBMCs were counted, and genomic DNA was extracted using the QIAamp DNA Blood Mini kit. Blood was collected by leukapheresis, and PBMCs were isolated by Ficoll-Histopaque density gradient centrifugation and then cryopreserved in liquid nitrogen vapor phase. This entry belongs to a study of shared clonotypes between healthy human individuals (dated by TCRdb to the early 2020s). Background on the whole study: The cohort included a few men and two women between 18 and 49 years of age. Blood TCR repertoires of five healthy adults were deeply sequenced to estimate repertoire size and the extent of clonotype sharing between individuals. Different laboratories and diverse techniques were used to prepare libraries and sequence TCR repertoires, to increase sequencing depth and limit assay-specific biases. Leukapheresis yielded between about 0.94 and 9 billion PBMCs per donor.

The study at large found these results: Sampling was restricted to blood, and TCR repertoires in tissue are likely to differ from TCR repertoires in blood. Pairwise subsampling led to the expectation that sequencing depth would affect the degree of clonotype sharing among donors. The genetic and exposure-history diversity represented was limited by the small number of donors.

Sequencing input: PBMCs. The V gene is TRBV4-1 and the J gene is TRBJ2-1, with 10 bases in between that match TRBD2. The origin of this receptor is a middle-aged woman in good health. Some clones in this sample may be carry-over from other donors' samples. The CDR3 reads CASSKQPGTSVYNEQFF. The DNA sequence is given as TGCGCCAGCAGCAAACAACCCGGGACTAGCGTATACAATGAGCAGTTCTTC.